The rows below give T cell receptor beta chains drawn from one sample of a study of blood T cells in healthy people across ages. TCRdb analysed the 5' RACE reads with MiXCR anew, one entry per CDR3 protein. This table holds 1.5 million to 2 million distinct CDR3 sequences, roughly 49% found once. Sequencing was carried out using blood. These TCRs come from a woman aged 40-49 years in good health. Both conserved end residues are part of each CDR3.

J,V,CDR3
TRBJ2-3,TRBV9,CASSPIAGNGRDTQYF
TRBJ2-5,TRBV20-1,CSARDPGKGTGYGTQYF
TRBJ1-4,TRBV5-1,CASSGAGANEKLFF
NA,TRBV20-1,CSARVPGTGTHEQYF
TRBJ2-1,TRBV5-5,CASSLGGQGINEQFF
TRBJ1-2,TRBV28,CASSLSGPGGDYGYTF
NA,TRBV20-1,CSARDGTSAYNEQYF
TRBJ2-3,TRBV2,CASLPAGGPADTQYF
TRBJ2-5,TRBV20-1,CSARAGTSGGGEQYF
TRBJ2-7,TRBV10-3,CAISDQTYEQYF
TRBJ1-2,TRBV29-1,CSVQHPIANYGYTF
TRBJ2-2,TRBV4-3,CASSQVGYPGELFF
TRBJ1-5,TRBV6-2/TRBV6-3,CASSYFSGGGYNQPQHF
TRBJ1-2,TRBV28,CASSFREQSDGYTF
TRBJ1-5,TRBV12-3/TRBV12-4,CASRLPVEAGDTQPQHF
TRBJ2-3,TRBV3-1,CACSQGSGGGRDTQYF
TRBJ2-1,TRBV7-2,CASSLFAVETSGGNNEQFF
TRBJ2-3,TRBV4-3,CASSQDPGYSTDTQYF
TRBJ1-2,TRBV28,CASSPQGGYNYGYTF
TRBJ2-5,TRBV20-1,CSARLPGSLGETQYF
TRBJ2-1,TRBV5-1,CASKGQPTDNGQFF
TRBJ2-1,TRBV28,CASRARGIYNEQFF
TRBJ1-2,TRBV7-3,CASSSDPGWGYTF
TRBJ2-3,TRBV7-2,CASSLTSAASTDTQYF
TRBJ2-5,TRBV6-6,CASSQGTGSGETQYF
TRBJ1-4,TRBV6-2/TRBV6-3,CASTLTGTTNEKLFF
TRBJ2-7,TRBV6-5,CASSYAPTWTGTEYEQYF
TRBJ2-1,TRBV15,CATSRDADHQFF
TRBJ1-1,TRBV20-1,CSATPQGPGFF
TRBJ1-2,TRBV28,CASSQGGQYYGYTF
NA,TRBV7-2,CASTPWGARDEQYF
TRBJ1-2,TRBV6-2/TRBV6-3,CATTDAGLYYGYTF
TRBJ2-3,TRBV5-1,CASSRTSGIGGLDTQYF
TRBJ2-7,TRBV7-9,CASSLGDGSSYEQYF
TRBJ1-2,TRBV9,CASRGPGDGYTF
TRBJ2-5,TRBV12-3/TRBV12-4,CTSGQWLKETQYF
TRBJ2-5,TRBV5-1,CASSQTGFQETQYF
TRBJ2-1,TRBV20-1,CSARGLAGGLSAYNEQFF
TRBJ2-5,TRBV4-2,CASSRSVLPQETQYF
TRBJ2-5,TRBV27,CASRLPSGGSEQYF
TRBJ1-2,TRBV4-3,CASSQGLVLRAGYGYTF
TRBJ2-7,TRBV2,CASSVGLFYEQYF
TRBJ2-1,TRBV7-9,CASSLRTGEDEQFF
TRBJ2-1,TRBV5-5,CASSFQGDLSYNEQFF
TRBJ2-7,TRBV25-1,CASSGQGTSGQYF
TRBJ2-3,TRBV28,CASGGSTDTQYF
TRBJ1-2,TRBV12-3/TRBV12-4,CASSLEEGSGGYTF
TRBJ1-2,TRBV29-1,CSGQGGYGYTF
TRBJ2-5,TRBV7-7,CASSSSGTPSETQYF
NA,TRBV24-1,CATSDPARGYEQYF
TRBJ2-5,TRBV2,CASSEAIIGGAQETQYF
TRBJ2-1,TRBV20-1,CSATDRIEQFF
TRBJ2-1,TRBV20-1,CSAPDGGPFLNEQFF
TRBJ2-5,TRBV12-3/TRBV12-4,CASSLSGDEETQYF
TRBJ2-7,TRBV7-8,CASSSNQGRVEAQYF